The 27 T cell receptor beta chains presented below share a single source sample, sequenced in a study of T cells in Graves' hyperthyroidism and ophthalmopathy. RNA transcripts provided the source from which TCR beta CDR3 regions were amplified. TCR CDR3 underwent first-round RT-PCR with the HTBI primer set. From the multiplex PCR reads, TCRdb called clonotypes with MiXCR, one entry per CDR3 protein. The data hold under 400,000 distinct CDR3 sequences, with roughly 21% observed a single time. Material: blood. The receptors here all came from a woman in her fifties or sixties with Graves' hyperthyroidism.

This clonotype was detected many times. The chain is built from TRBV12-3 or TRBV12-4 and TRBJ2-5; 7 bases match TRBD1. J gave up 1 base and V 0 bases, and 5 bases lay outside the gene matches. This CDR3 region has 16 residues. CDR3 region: CASSLAMTGTQETQYF. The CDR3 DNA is TGTGCCAGCAGTTTAGCAATGACAGGGACCCAAGAGACCCAGTACTTC.

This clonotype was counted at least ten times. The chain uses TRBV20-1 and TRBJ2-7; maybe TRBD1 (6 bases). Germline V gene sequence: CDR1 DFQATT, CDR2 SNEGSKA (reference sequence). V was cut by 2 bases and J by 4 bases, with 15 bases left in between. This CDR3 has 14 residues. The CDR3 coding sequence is TGCAGTGCTAGAAGTCTGGGGACATTTTACGAGCAGTACTTC. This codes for CSARSLGTFYEQYF.

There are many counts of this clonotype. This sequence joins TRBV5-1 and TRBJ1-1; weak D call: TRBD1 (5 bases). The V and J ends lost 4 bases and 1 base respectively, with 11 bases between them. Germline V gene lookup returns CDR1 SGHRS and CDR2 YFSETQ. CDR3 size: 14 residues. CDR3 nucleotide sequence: TGCGCCAGCAGCCGGCAGGGAGGGAACACTGAAGCTTTCTTT. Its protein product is CASSRQGGNTEAFF.

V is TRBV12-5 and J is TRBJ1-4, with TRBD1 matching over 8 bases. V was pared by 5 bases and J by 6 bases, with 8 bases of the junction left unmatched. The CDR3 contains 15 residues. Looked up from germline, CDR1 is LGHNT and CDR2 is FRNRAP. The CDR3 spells CASGAQDREDEKLFF. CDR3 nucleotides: TGTGCTAGTGGTGCGCAGGACAGGGAGGATGAAAAACTGTTTTTT. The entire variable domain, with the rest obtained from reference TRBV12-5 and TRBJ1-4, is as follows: DARVTQTPRHKVTEMGQEVTMRCQPILGHNTVFWYRQTMMQGLELLAYFRNRAPLDDSGMPKDRFSAEMPDATLATLKIQPSEPRDSAVYFCASGAQDREDEKLFFGSGTQLSVL.

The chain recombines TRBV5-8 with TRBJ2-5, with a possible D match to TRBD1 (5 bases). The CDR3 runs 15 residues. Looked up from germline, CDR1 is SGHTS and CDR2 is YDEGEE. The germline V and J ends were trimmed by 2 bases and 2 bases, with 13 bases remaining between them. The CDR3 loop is CASSFGFRDQETQYF. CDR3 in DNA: TGTGCCAGCAGCTTCGGTTTCAGGGATCAAGAGACCCAGTACTTC.

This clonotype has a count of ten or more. The DNA for the CDR3 is TGTGCCAGCAGCCCTTTTGCTGGACAGGCAGATACGCAGTATTTT. It yields the protein CASSPFAGQADTQYF. The chain recombines TRBV3-1 with TRBJ2-3, with 7 bases aligning to TRBD1. V was pared by 4 bases and J by 4 bases, with 8 bases of the junction left unmatched. CDR1 and CDR2 from the germline V gene are LGHDT and YNNKEL (reference sequence). The CDR3 runs to 15 residues.

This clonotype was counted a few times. This CDR3 is CASSFLRGWSYEQYF. The CDR3 DNA reads as TGTGCCAGCAGTTTTTTGAGGGGATGGTCCTACGAGCAGTACTTC. The V gene is TRBV12-3 or TRBV12-4, the J gene TRBJ2-7; either TRBD1 or TRBD2 may fit D (5 bases each). CDR3 length: 15 amino acids. Trimming left V 3 bases short and J 1 base short, with 13 bases between.

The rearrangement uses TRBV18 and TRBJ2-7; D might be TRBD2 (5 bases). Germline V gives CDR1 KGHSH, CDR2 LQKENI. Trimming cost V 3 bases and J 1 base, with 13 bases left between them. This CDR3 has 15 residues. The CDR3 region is CASSPGVRGSYEQYF. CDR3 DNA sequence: TGTGCCAGCTCACCCGGGGTTAGAGGATCCTACGAGCAGTACTTC. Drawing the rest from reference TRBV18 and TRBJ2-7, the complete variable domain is NAGVMQNPRHLVRRRGQEARLRCSPMKGHSHVYWYRQLPEEGLKFMVYLQKENIIDESGMPKERFSAEFPKEGPSILRIQQVVRGDSAAYFCASSPGVRGSYEQYFGPGTRLTVT.

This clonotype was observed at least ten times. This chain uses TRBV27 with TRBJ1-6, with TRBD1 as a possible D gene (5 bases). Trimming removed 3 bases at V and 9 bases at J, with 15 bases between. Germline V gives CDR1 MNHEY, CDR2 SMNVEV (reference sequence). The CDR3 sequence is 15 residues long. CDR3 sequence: CASSFDSRRGSPLHF. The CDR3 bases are TGTGCCAGCAGTTTCGACAGTCGGAGGGGTTCACCCCTCCACTTT.

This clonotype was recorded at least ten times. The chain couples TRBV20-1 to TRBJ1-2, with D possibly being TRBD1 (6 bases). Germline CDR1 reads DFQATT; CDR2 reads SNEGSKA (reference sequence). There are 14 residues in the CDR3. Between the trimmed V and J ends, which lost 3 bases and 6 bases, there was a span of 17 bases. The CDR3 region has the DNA TGCAGTGCTAGGGGGAGGGACCGACAGGATGGCTACACCTTC. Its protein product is CSARGRDRQDGYTF.

CDR3 sequence: CASSQETGGAVEKLFF. The CDR3 DNA reads TGTGCCAGCAGCCAGGAGACAGGTGGGGCTGTGGAAAAACTGTTTTTT. V usage is TRBV4-2 and J usage is TRBJ1-4; D is possibly TRBD1 (6 bases). The germline V gene has CDR1 LGHNA and CDR2 YNFKEQ. V lost 3 bases, J lost 8 bases, and 19 bases lay in between. The CDR3 contains 16 residues.

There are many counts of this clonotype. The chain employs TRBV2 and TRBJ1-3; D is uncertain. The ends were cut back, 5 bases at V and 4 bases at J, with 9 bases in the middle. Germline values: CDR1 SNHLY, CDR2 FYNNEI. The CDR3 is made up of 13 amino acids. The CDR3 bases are TGTGCCAGCAGTTTGGCTACAGGAAACACCATATATTTT. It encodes CASSLATGNTIYF.

CDR3 residues: CASSLSTGGPPGYTF. The DNA for the CDR3 is TGTGCCAGCAGCTTATCGACAGGGGGCCCCCCCGGCTACACCTTC. J is TRBJ1-2 and V is TRBV7-2, with 10 nucleotides matching TRBD1. After removal of 2 bases from V and 8 bases from J, the junction contained 8 bases not matched to a gene. CDR1 is SGHTA, CDR2 FQGNSA, per germline. This CDR3 has 15 residues.

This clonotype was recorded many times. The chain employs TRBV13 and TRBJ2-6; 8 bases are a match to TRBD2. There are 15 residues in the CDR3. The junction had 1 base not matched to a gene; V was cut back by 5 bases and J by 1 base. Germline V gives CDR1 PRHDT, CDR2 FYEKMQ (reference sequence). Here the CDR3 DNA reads TGTGCCAGCAGCCCGGGGGGGTCTGGGGCCAACGTCCTGACTTTC. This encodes CASSPGGSGANVLTF.

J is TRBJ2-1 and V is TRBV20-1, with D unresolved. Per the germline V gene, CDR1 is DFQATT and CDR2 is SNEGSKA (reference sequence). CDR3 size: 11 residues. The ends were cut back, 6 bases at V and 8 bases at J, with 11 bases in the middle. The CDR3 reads CSAPRWDEQFF. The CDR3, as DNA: TGCAGTGCGCCTCGTTGGGATGAGCAGTTCTTC.

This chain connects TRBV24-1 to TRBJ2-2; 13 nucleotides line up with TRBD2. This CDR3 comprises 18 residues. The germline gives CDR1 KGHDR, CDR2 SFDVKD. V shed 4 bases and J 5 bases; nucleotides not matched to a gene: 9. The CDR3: CATSEPTGLAGRTGELFF. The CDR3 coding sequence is TGTGCCACCAGTGAGCCTACGGGACTAGCGGGAAGGACCGGGGAGCTGTTTTTT.

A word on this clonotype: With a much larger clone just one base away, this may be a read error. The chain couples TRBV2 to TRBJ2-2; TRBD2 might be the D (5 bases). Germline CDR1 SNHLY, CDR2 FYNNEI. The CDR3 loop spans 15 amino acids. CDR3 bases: TGTGCCAGCAGGAGGACTGCCTCGAACGCCGGGGAGCTGTTTTTT. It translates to CASRRTASNAGELFF.

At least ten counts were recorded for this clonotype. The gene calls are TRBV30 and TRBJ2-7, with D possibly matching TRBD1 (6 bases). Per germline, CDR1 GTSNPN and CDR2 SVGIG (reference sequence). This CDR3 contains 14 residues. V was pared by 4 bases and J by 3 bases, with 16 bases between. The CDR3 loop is CAWKSGAIRYEQYF. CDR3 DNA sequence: TGTGCCTGGAAGTCAGGGGCCATCCGCTACGAGCAGTACTTC.

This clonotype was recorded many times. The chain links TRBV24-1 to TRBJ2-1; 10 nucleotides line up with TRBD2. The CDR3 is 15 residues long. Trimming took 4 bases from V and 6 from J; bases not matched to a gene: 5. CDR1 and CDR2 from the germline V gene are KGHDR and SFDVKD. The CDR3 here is CATSEPGLASNEQFF. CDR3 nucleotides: TGTGCCACCAGTGAGCCGGGACTAGCGAGCAATGAGCAGTTCTTC.

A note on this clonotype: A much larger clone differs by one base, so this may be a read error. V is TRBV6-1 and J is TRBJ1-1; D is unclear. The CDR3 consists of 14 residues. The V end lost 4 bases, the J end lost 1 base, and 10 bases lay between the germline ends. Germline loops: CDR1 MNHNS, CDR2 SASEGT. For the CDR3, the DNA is TGTGCCAGCAGTGGACGGGTAACGAACACTGAAGCTTTCTTT. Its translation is CASSGRVTNTEAFF.

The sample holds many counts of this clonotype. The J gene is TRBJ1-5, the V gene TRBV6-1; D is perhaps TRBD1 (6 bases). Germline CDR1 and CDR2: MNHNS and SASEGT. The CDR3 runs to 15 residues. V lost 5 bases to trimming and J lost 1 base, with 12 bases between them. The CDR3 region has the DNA TGTGCCAGCAGTAGAACAGGGCTCAGCAATCAGCCCCAGCATTTT. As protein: CASSRTGLSNQPQHF.

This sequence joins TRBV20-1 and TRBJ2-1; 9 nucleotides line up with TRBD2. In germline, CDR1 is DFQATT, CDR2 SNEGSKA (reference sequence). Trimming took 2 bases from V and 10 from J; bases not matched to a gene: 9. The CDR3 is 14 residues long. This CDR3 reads CSARRASGVSEQFF. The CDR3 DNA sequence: TGCAGTGCTAGACGGGCTAGCGGGGTAAGCGAGCAGTTCTTC.

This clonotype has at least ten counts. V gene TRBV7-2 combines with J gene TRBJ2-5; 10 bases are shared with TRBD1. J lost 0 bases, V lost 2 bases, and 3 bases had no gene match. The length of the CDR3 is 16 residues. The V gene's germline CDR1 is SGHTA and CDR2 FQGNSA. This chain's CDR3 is CASSLSGQGYQETQYF. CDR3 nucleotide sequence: TGTGCCAGCAGCTTATCGGGACAGGGGTACCAAGAGACCCAGTACTTC.

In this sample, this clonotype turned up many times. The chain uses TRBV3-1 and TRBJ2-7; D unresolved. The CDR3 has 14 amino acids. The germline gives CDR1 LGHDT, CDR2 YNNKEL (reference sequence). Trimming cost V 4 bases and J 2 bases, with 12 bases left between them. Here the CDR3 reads CASSRSGGTYEQYF. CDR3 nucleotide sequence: TGTGCCAGCAGCCGGTCCGGCGGCACCTACGAGCAGTACTTC.

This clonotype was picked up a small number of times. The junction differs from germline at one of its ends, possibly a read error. The CDR3 bases are TGTGCCAGCAGCGGGAAAGGACAGGGCAACGAGCAGTACTTC. Translating it yields CASSGKGQGNEQYF. The chain uses TRBV5-1 and TRBJ2-7; possibly TRBD1 for D (8 bases). The CDR3 covers 14 residues. Looked up from germline, CDR1 is SGHRS and CDR2 is YFSETQ.

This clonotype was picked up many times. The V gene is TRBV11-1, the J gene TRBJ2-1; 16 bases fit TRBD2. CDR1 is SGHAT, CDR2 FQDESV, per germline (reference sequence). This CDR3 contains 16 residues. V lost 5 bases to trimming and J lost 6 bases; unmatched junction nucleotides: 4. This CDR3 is CASSKGTSGGANEQFF. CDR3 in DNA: TGTGCCAGCAGCAAAGGGACTAGCGGGGGGGCCAATGAGCAGTTCTTC.

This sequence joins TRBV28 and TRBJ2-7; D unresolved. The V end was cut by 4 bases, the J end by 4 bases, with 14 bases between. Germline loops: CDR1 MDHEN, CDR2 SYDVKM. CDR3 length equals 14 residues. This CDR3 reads CASSYGSYAYEQYF. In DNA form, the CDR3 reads TGTGCCAGCAGTTATGGATCGTACGCGTACGAGCAGTACTTC.